This entry lists 28 T cell receptor beta chains sequenced from one sample in a study of long-term antiretroviral therapy in people with HIV. Sequencing used immunoSEQ v3.0 at survey level. Libraries were prepared by immunoSEQ multiplex PCR; TCRdb keeps only in-frame clonotypes and omits some of them. Here the sample spans about 36,000 clones, over 75% being singletons. The sequencing here drew on unsorted PBMCs, taken 0.6 years after starting antiretroviral therapy. These receptors originate from a young man with HIV.

This clone was counted a single time. This chain joins TRBV7-9 and TRBJ1-3; D unresolved. The CDR3 length is 14 residues. In germline, CDR1 is SEHNR, CDR2 FQNEAQ (reference sequence). V lost 5 bases and J 5 bases, leaving 13 bases between the germline ends. The CDR3 sequence is CASSPTDIRNTIYF. CDR3 nucleotide sequence: TGTGCCAGCAGCCCGACGGATATTAGAAACACCATATATTTT.

This chain connects TRBV11-3 to TRBJ2-1, with 9 nucleotides matching TRBD2. The V and J ends lost 5 bases and 0 bases, in that order; junction bases with no gene match: 2. The CDR3 has 15 residues. Per germline, CDR1 SGHNT and CDR2 YENEEA. The CDR3 coding sequence is TGTGCCAGCAGCCTGCGGGGGGGCTCCTACAATGAGCAGTTCTTC. Amino acid sequence: CASSLRGGSYNEQFF.

The J gene is TRBJ1-1, the V gene TRBV30, with TRBD1 matching over 9 bases. The V gene's germline CDR1 is GTSNPN and CDR2 SVGIG (reference sequence). J lost 10 bases, V lost 0 bases, and 9 bases had no gene match. The CDR3 runs 14 residues. CDR3 sequence reads: CAWSVPGQGRAAFF. The CDR3 DNA sequence: TGTGCCTGGAGTGTCCCGGGACAGGGTAGGGCAGCTTTCTTT.

The chain carries TRBV19 and TRBJ2-7; D is tentatively TRBD1 or TRBD2 (5 bases each). The CDR3 totals 14 residues. Deletions cut 3 bases from V and 6 bases from J, with 15 bases between. The germline V gene encodes CDR1 LNHDA and CDR2 SQIVND (reference sequence). The CDR3 loop is CASSMRDGPGEQYF. CDR3 DNA sequence: TGTGCCAGTAGTATGAGGGACGGGCCTGGCGAGCAGTACTTC.

The genes are TRBV7-9 and TRBJ2-5; D not certain. Germline V gene data show CDR1 as SEHNR and CDR2 as FQNEAQ (reference sequence). V shed 0 bases and J shed 5 bases, with 16 bases lying between them. The length of the CDR3 is 16 residues. The CDR3 reads CASSLARSHSWETQYF. CDR3 bases: TGTGCCAGCAGCTTAGCTCGGAGTCATAGCTGGGAGACCCAGTACTTC.

In this sample, this clone turned up a few times. The gene calls are TRBV6-1 and TRBJ1-5, with D hard to call. Germline lookup yields CDR1 MNHNS and CDR2 SASEGT. Trimming took 4 bases from V and 4 from J, leaving 8 bases between them. CDR3 length: 13 residues. CDR3 residues: CASSGVANQPQHF. CDR3 bases: TGTGCCAGCAGTGGTGTGGCTAATCAGCCCCAGCATTTT.

The rearrangement joins TRBV6-1 to TRBJ1-1; 10 bases match TRBD1. CDR1 MNHNS and CDR2 SASEGT come from the germline V gene. The CDR3 is 14 residues long. The V and J ends lost 3 bases and 5 bases, in that order; junction bases with no gene match: 3. This CDR3 is CASSEWTGGTEAFF. The CDR3 nucleotides read TGTGCCAGCAGTGAGTGGACAGGGGGTACTGAAGCTTTCTTT.

The V gene is TRBV9, the J gene TRBJ2-2, with D unclear. The CDR3 spans 15 residues. The germline V gene encodes CDR1 SGDLS and CDR2 YYNGEE. V dropped 0 bases and J dropped 0 bases, with 6 bases sitting between them. The CDR3 nucleotides read TGTGCCAGCAGCGTAGGGTCCGCGAACACCGGGGAGCTGTTTTTT. It encodes CASSVGSANTGELFF.

The rearrangement joins TRBV28 to TRBJ2-7; possibly TRBD1 or TRBD2 for D (5 bases each). Trimming cost V 2 bases and J 3 bases, with 11 bases left between them. The CDR3 is 14 amino acids. CDR1 is MDHEN, CDR2 SYDVKM, per germline. This CDR3 is CASSLIGTLYEQYF. DNA for the CDR3: TGTGCCAGCAGTTTAATCGGGACCCTCTACGAGCAGTACTTC.

The genes are TRBV7-9 and TRBJ2-7, with TRBD1 identical over 7 bases. V trimming: 5 bases; J trimming: 5 bases; junction bases outside the gene matches: 12. Germline V gene data show CDR1 as SEHNR and CDR2 as FQNEAQ (reference sequence). The CDR3 sequence is 15 residues long. CDR3 sequence (DNA): TGTGCCAGCAGCCCCCGTAGGGACAGTAACCACGAGCAGTACTTC. Translation gives CASSPRRDSNHEQYF.

This clone has just a few counts. The V gene is TRBV11-2, the J gene TRBJ2-7, with TRBD2 as a possible D gene (6 bases). V dropped 0 bases and J dropped 3 bases, with 9 bases sitting between them. The CDR3 is 14 residues long. Germline V gives CDR1 SGHAT, CDR2 FQNNGV. The DNA of the CDR3 is TGTGCCAGCAGCTTAGAAGCGGGTTACTACGAGCAGTACTTC. It specifies CASSLEAGYYEQYF.

The CDR3 here is CASSVPDRGHGYTF. CDR3 DNA sequence: TGTGCCAGCAGCGTACCTGACAGGGGGCATGGCTACACCTTC. This chain joins TRBV9 and TRBJ1-2; 10 bases line up with TRBD1. The CDR3 runs 14 residues. The germline gives CDR1 SGDLS, CDR2 YYNGEE. V lost 1 base and J lost 6; bases outside the gene matches: 3.

The chain couples TRBV5-1 to TRBJ2-2; D not certain. The germline V gene has CDR1 SGHRS and CDR2 YFSETQ. Between the trimmed V and J ends, which lost 4 bases and 2 bases, there was a span of 3 bases. The CDR3 is made up of 12 amino acids. The CDR3 is CASSLNTGELFF. The CDR3 nucleotides read TGCGCCAGCAGCCTAAACACCGGGGAGCTGTTTTTT.

This clone was detected a few times. The chain uses TRBV27 and TRBJ2-7, with a tentative D call TRBD1 (6 bases). The CDR3 loop spans 14 amino acids. CDR1 and CDR2 (germline): MNHEY, SMNVEV (reference sequence). V was pared by 2 bases and J by 2 bases, with 10 bases between. CDR3 nucleotides: TGTGCCAGCAGTTTAGTGAAGGGGGCCTACGAGCAGTACTTC. Translating gives CASSLVKGAYEQYF.

CDR3 sequence (DNA): TGCAGCGCCTGGGCCCTAGGACTCCAAGAGACCCAGTACTTC. As protein: CSAWALGLQETQYF. The chain carries TRBV29-1 and TRBJ2-5; D might be TRBD2 (5 bases). CDR1 SQVTM and CDR2 ANQGSEA come from the germline V gene. Trimming stripped 7 bases from V and 1 base from J, with 16 bases between. This CDR3 region has 14 residues. Complete variable domain (other parts from reference TRBV29-1 and TRBJ2-5): SAVISQKPSRDICQRGTSLTIQCQVDSQVTMMFWYRQQPGQSLTLIATANQGSEATYESGFVIDKFPISRPNLTFSTLTVSNMSPEDSSIYLCSAWALGLQETQYFGPGTRLLVL.

The rearrangement links TRBV4-1 to TRBJ1-2, with TRBD1 matching over 9 bases. J was trimmed by 11 bases and V by 0 bases; bases with no gene match: 16. This CDR3 region has 17 residues. Germline lookup yields CDR1 MGHRA and CDR2 YSYEKL. CDR3 region: CASSQDPQGQGNRQYTF. The DNA for the CDR3 is TGCGCCAGCAGCCAAGACCCCCAGGGACAGGGAAATCGACAGTACACCTTC.

This clone was picked up a small number of times. This chain joins TRBV28 and TRBJ2-2; perhaps TRBD1 as D (5 bases). CDR3 length equals 13 residues. Germline-derived CDR1 and CDR2 are MDHEN and SYDVKM. V shed 6 bases and J shed 7 bases, with 12 bases lying between them. The CDR3 region is CASSVQGHGELFF. Written as DNA, the CDR3 is TGTGCCAGCAGCGTTCAGGGCCACGGGGAGCTGTTTTTT.

V and J are TRBV19 and TRBJ2-5, with TRBD1 as a possible D gene (6 bases). Germline V gives CDR1 LNHDA, CDR2 SQIVND (reference sequence). Trimming removed 3 bases from V and 1 base from J, with 9 bases in between. The CDR3 spans 14 residues. CDR3 coding DNA: TGTGCCAGTAGTATCGACAGGACCCAAGAGACCCAGTACTTC. This sequence encodes CASSIDRTQETQYF.

V gene TRBV6-1 combines with J gene TRBJ2-2; possibly TRBD2 for D (5 bases). Trimming removed 4 bases at V and 5 bases at J, with 11 bases between. Germline V gene lookup returns CDR1 MNHNS and CDR2 SASEGT. This CDR3 has 14 residues. The CDR3 nucleotides are TGTGCCAGCAGTGCGCTAGCTTCTACCGGGGAGCTGTTTTTT. Translation gives CASSALASTGELFF.

The chain recombines TRBV5-1 with TRBJ1-1; D not certain. Deletions cut 0 bases from V and 8 bases from J, with 14 bases between. The CDR3 has 14 amino acids. CDR1 and CDR2 (germline): SGHRS, YFSETQ. The CDR3 loop is CASSLVGSTGEAFF. The CDR3 DNA reads TGCGCCAGCAGCTTGGTGGGGTCAACCGGAGAAGCTTTCTTT.

The chain combines TRBV11-2 with TRBJ2-7; TRBD1 is a possible D gene (6 bases). This CDR3 spans 15 amino acids. Germline assignment: CDR1 SGHAT and CDR2 FQNNGV. V dropped 0 bases and J dropped 3 bases, with 12 bases sitting between them. CDR3 protein: CASSLDTGTIYEQYF. As DNA, the CDR3 is TGTGCCAGCAGCTTAGATACAGGGACGATCTACGAGCAGTACTTC.

This clone appeared a few times. V usage is TRBV7-9 and J usage is TRBJ2-7; 12 bases map to TRBD2. This CDR3 region has 16 residues. V was pared by 4 bases and J by 5 bases, with 9 bases of the junction left unmatched. Germline V gives CDR1 SEHNR, CDR2 FQNEAQ (reference sequence). Written as DNA, the CDR3 is TGTGCCAGCAGCTGGGATCTAGCGGGAGGGGCCGACGAGCAGTACTTC. Translation: CASSWDLAGGADEQYF.

This chain uses TRBV9 with TRBJ2-1; 7 bases agree with TRBD2. The CDR3 consists of 18 residues. Trimming took 4 bases from V and 3 from J; bases not matched to a gene: 16. The germline gives CDR1 SGDLS, CDR2 YYNGEE. The CDR3 reads CASSPDQGLRNNYNEQFF. CDR3 nucleotide sequence: TGTGCCAGCAGCCCAGACCAGGGACTACGAAATAACTACAATGAGCAGTTCTTC. Combining the CDR3 with reference TRBV9 and TRBJ2-1 gives the whole variable domain DSGVTQTPKHLITATGQRVTLRCSPRSGDLSVYWYQQSLDQGLQFLIQYYNGEERAKGNILERFSAQQFPDLHSELNLSSLELGDSALYFCASSPDQGLRNNYNEQFFGPGTRLTVL.

The rearrangement uses TRBV19 and TRBJ2-6; D possibly uses TRBD1 or TRBD2 (5 bases each). The CDR3 contains 14 residues. V was pared by 8 bases and J by 2 bases, with 10 bases between. Germline V CDR1 and CDR2: LNHDA, SQIVND (reference sequence). Here the CDR3 reads CASQVGAGANVLTF. The CDR3 nucleotides are TGTGCCAGTCAGGTGGGGGCTGGGGCCAACGTCCTGACTTTC.

The gene calls are TRBV7-9 and TRBJ2-7, with TRBD2 matching 9 bases. CDR3 length equals 16 residues. V lost 4 bases and J lost 4; bases outside the gene matches: 11. Germline V gene lookup returns CDR1 SEHNR and CDR2 FQNEAQ (reference sequence). CDR3 bases: TGTGCCAGCAGCTCGTCAAGCGGGAGGCCAGTATACGAGCAGTACTTC. This sequence encodes CASSSSSGRPVYEQYF.

This clone occurred once. The chain joins TRBV11-2 to TRBJ2-2, with 10 bases identical to TRBD2. The V segment lost 0 bases and the J segment 7 bases; nucleotides outside the gene matches: 8. This CDR3 contains 17 residues. CDR1 and CDR2 (germline): SGHAT, FQNNGV. For the CDR3, the DNA is TGTGCCAGCAGCTTAGATCAACTAGCGGGAAAAATCGGGGAGCTGTTTTTT. Translation gives CASSLDQLAGKIGELFF.

The chain is built from TRBV5-1 and TRBJ2-3; D is perhaps TRBD2 (6 bases). CDR3 size: 15 residues. In germline, CDR1 is SGHRS, CDR2 YFSETQ. V lost 6 bases and J 2 bases, leaving 16 bases between the germline ends. The DNA of the CDR3 is TGCGCCAGCAACCCCCGGGGGTTCGACACAGATACGCAGTATTTT. Protein sequence: CASNPRGFDTDTQYF.

V gene TRBV7-2 combines with J gene TRBJ1-5; D not certain. Germline CDR1 and CDR2: SGHTA and FQGNSA. Trimming stripped 0 bases from V and 3 bases from J, with 6 bases between. The CDR3 has 14 residues. The CDR3 region is CASSLAQHNQPQHF. DNA of the CDR3: TGTGCCAGCAGCTTAGCCCAGCACAATCAGCCCCAGCATTTT. Full variable domain (remainder filled in from reference TRBV7-2 and TRBJ1-5): GAGVSQSPSNKVTEKGKDVELRCDPISGHTALYWYRQSLGQGLEFLIYFQGNSAPDKSGLPSDRFSAERTGGSVSTLTIQRTQQEDSAVYLCASSLAQHNQPQHFGDGTRLSIL.